The present T cell receptor beta chain was sequenced within a study of blood T cell repertoires in COVID-19. Across the whole study: Donors in the United States, Italy and Spain gave samples during acute or convalescent COVID-19. T cells, B-cell-depleted T cells, or PBMCs supplied cDNA or gDNA.

The germline V gene encodes CDR1 SGHKS and CDR2 YYEKEE (reference sequence). Between the trimmed V and J ends, which lost 2 bases and 2 bases, there was a span of 10 bases. This CDR3 contains 15 residues. As originally analysed: Scientists estimated how many nucleated cells there were by amplifying reference gene primers. Measured with immunoSEQ multiplex PCR; TCRdb has only the in-frame clones, and not every one. Clone size and the V and J calls come from that table; the DNA yielded D and trimming. The sample lists roughly 400,000 clones; roughly nine tenths were seen once. The age range of participants was 18 to 89 years, with residence in 20 to 25 US areas.

The sample taken for sequencing was PBMCs or T cells enriched from blood (not recorded which). The origin of this receptor is a man aged 25 to 40 who had recovered from COVID-19. This sequence joins TRBV5-5 and TRBJ2-2; the D is unclear. CDR3 amino acids: CASSFPRSNTGELFF. CDR3 nucleotide sequence: TGTGCCAGCAGCTTTCCGCGATCCAACACCGGGGAGCTGTTTTTT.